A selection of T cell receptor beta chains follows, all from one sample in a study of cytomegalovirus exposure and HLA in healthy donors. Assay used: immunoSEQ multiplex PCR; TCRdb lists only in-frame clones, some missing. Here the sample spans 100,000 or so clones, 80% being singletons. What was sequenced was PBMCs. Receptors originate from a man aged 18 to 30 in good health and CMV-seronegative. The CDR3 runs from the conserved cysteine through the conserved F or W. The order of the fields is clone size, V gene, J gene, D gene, CDR3 protein, CDR3 DNA. The D gene is left open where the match is weak. Clone size, where shown, is once, few, many, or a class for clones that have expanded.

.	TRBV5-4	TRBJ2-1	TRBD2	CASSLQAGAYNEQFF	TGTGCCAGCAGCTTGCAGGCGGGGGCCTACAATGAGCAGTTCTTC
.	TRBV10-3	TRBJ2-7	TRBD1	CAIRGNRGQGEQYF	TGTGCCATCAGGGGAAACAGGGGGCAAGGCGAGCAGTACTTC
.	TRBV7-2	TRBJ2-7	.	CASSPVMEGEQYF	TGTGCCAGCAGCCCTGTCATGGAGGGGGAGCAGTACTTC
.	TRBV6-5	TRBJ2-2	.	CASSYSSVNTGELFF	TGTGCCAGCAGTTACTCGTCCGTGAACACCGGGGAGCTGTTTTTT
.	TRBV29-1	TRBJ1-1	.	CSVEVGQTNTEAFF	TGCAGCGTTGAAGTGGGGCAGACGAACACTGAAGCTTTCTTT
.	TRBV11-2	TRBJ2-2	.	CASSLRPEVVELFF	TGTGCCAGCAGCTTACGCCCGGAGGTGGTGGAGCTGTTTTTT
.	TRBV9	TRBJ1-4	TRBD1	CASSEGTEANEKLFF	TGTGCCAGCAGCGAGGGGACAGAGGCTAATGAAAAACTGTTTTTT
.	TRBV7-8	TRBJ2-7	.	CATARVVPNYEQYF	TGTGCCACCGCCCGGGTAGTGCCAAATTACGAGCAGTACTTC
.	TRBV7-6	TRBJ2-7	.	CASSSSSYEQYF	TGTGCCAGCAGCTCCAGCTCCTACGAGCAGTACTTC
.	TRBV19	TRBJ2-7	.	CASSNKARGDPYEQYF	TGTGCCAGTAGTAACAAAGCCAGGGGCGACCCCTACGAGCAGTACTTC
.	TRBV19	TRBJ2-7	.	CASSIQSPRGISYEQYF	TGTGCCAGTAGTATCCAATCCCCAAGGGGCATATCGTACGAGCAGTACTTC
few	TRBV6-6	TRBJ2-6	.	CASSYSGLANVLTF	TGTGCCAGCAGTTACTCTGGCCTGGCCAACGTCCTGACTTTC
.	TRBV2	TRBJ2-2	.	CASSEKRMNTGELFF	TGTGCCAGCAGTGAAAAGCGGATGAACACCGGGGAGCTGTTTTTT
few	TRBV25-1	TRBJ2-7	TRBD2	CASTPPSGLEEQYF	TGTGCCAGCACCCCCCCTAGCGGGTTAGAGGAGCAGTACTTC
.	TRBV18	TRBJ2-5	TRBD1	CASSSRQGQEETQYF	TGTGCCAGCTCATCTAGACAGGGGCAGGAGGAGACCCAGTACTTC
.	TRBV10-1	TRBJ2-3	.	CASGRQPDTQYF	TGCGCCAGCGGAAGACAGCCAGATACGCAGTATTTT
.	TRBV5-1	TRBJ1-2	.	CASSITGTNYGYTF	TGCGCCAGCAGCATAACGGGAACTAACTATGGCTACACCTTC
.	TRBV6-1	TRBJ2-2	.	CASSERLANTGELFF	TGTGCCAGCAGTGAACGACTAGCGAACACCGGGGAGCTGTTTTTT
few	TRBV4-1	TRBJ2-2	TRBD2	CASSQPLAGGTRGTGELFF	TGCGCCAGCAGCCAGCCCCTAGCGGGGGGAACGAGAGGGACCGGGGAGCTGTTTTTT
.	TRBV7-6	TRBJ1-5	TRBD1	CASSPLASGGYQPQHF	TGTGCCAGCAGCCCCTTGGCGTCAGGGGGTTATCAGCCCCAGCATTTT
.	TRBV9	TRBJ1-4	.	CASSASTGYRNEKLFF	TGTGCCAGCAGCGCCTCCACAGGTTATCGTAATGAAAAACTGTTTTTT
.	TRBV6-1	TRBJ2-7	.	CASSEEPKGTYEQYF	TGTGCCAGCAGCGAGGAGCCTAAAGGCACCTACGAGCAGTACTTC
.	TRBV21-1	TRBJ2-2	.	CASRMGTVGELFF	TGTGCCAGCAGAATGGGGACAGTCGGGGAGCTGTTTTTT
.	TRBV9	TRBJ1-1	.	CASSVEGFQGYTEAFF	TGTGCCAGCAGCGTAGAGGGATTCCAGGGGTACACTGAAGCTTTCTTT
few	TRBV6-6	TRBJ2-7	TRBD1	CASSTGTGGYEQYF	TGTGCCAGCAGTACCGGGACAGGGGGCTACGAGCAGTACTTC
.	TRBV19	TRBJ2-7	TRBD1	CASDKGQGFRNEQYF	TGTGCCAGTGATAAAGGACAGGGGTTCCGTAACGAGCAGTACTTC
.	TRBV5-1	TRBJ2-2	TRBD2	CASSLRASGYRELFF	TGCGCCAGCAGCTTGCGGGCTAGCGGGTACCGGGAGCTGTTTTTT
.	TRBV4-2	TRBJ1-4	TRBD1	CASSQDVPGQGGEKLFF	TGTGCCAGCAGCCAAGACGTCCCGGGACAGGGTGGGGAAAAACTGTTTTTT
.	TRBV10-1	TRBJ2-5	.	CASSDRRGGETQYF	TGCGCCAGCAGTGATAGGCGGGGTGGCGAGACCCAGTACTTC
.	TRBV5-1	TRBJ2-1	TRBD2	CASSLSPSGGDNEQFF	TGCGCCAGCAGCTTGAGCCCTAGCGGGGGGGACAATGAGCAGTTCTTC
.	TRBV14	TRBJ2-5	.	CASSLRGWETQYF	TGTGCCAGCAGCCTGAGAGGATGGGAGACCCAGTACTTC
.	TRBV7-9	TRBJ1-3	TRBD1	CASSLQTGSERNTIYF	TGTGCCAGCAGCTTGCAGACAGGGAGTGAAAGAAACACCATATATTTT
.	TRBV19	TRBJ1-2	.	CASTTRAPANYGYTF	TGTGCCAGTACCACTAGGGCCCCTGCTAACTATGGCTACACCTTC
.	TRBV4-2	TRBJ1-2	.	CASSQDASQGSLGGYTF	TGTGCCAGCAGCCAGGATGCCTCCCAGGGGTCCCTCGGCGGCTACACCTTC